Below, 30 T cell receptor beta chains from the same sample are listed, as sequenced in a study of molecular identifiers for immune sequencing clone quantification. MiXCR, run by TCRdb on the PCR reads, gives a single entry per CDR3 protein. The sample consists of approximately 90,000 distinct CDR3 sequences, 20% to 25% of them appearing once. Sequences were obtained from naive CD8+ T cells from blood, with Jurkat cell RNA spiked in. Subset specified: FACS-sorted CD8+CD4-CCR7+CD45RA+ naive T cells. The receptors were sampled from a human donor in good health. Some libraries in this study had Jurkat cell RNA spiked in.

This clonotype has ten or more counts. The chain couples TRBV6-1 to TRBJ2-7, with a weak D call TRBD2 (5 bases). This CDR3 is 14 amino acids long. Germline CDR1 and CDR2: MNHNS and SASEGT. Trimming took 2 bases from V and 7 from J, leaving 15 bases between them. CDR3 region: CASSEPWTDPEQYF. CDR3 in DNA: TGTGCCAGCAGTGAACCCTGGACTGACCCTGAGCAGTACTTC.

This clonotype was picked up a small number of times. The genes are TRBV27 and TRBJ2-3; 12 bases map to TRBD2. Germline V lookup: CDR1 MNHEY, CDR2 SMNVEV (reference sequence). The ends lost 2 bases at V and 0 bases at J; junction bases unmatched: 6. The CDR3 totals 18 residues. The CDR3 DNA reads as TGTGCCAGCAGTTTAGGACTAGCGGGAAGACCTAGCACAGATACGCAGTATTTT. Amino acid sequence: CASSLGLAGRPSTDTQYF.

Many counts were recorded for this clonotype. V usage is TRBV13 and J usage is TRBJ1-1, with D hard to call. V was cut by 2 bases and J by 0 bases, with 1 base left in between. The CDR3 loop spans 12 amino acids. Germline V gene sequence: CDR1 PRHDT, CDR2 FYEKMQ (reference sequence). The CDR3 DNA reads TGTGCCAGCAGCTTACTGAACACTGAAGCTTTCTTT. Protein: CASSLLNTEAFF.

Notes on this clonotype: A much larger clonotype is one base distant, so this may be a read error. The chain employs TRBV20-1 and TRBJ1-2, with TRBD1 matching 11 bases. The germline CDR1 and CDR2 sequences are DFQATT and SNEGSKA (reference sequence). V lost 0 bases, J lost 9 bases, and 9 bases stayed unmatched. This CDR3 region has 15 residues. CDR3 region: CSAREMDRGRNSYTF. The CDR3, as DNA: TGCAGTGCTAGAGAAATGGACAGGGGGCGAAATAGCTACACCTTC.

This clonotype occurred a few times. The chain carries TRBV29-1 and TRBJ1-3, with TRBD1 as a possible D gene (5 bases). CDR3 size: 13 residues. Looked up from germline, CDR1 is SQVTM and CDR2 is ANQGSEA. Trimming removed 6 bases from V and 1 base from J, with 10 bases in between. The CDR3 DNA sequence: TGCAGCGTGGGGCAGGGTTCTGGAAACACCATATATTTT. Translating it yields CSVGQGSGNTIYF.

A word on this clonotype: A much larger clone lies a single base off, so this may be a read error. J is TRBJ2-3 and V is TRBV20-1; tentatively, D is TRBD1 (6 bases). Germline-derived CDR1 and CDR2 are DFQATT and SNEGSKA (reference sequence). V was cut by 3 bases and J by 2 bases, with 15 bases left in between. The CDR3 has 15 amino acids. The CDR3 is CSASDRTITTDTQYF. In DNA, the CDR3 is TGCAGTGCTAGTGACAGGACCATCACCACAGATACGCAGTATTTT.

This clonotype has ten or more counts. J is TRBJ2-1 and V is TRBV7-2; TRBD2 matches 10 bases. Trimming cost V 5 bases and J 0 bases; bases outside gene matches: 7. Germline V lookup: CDR1 SGHTA, CDR2 FQGNSA. CDR3 length: 17 residues. In nucleotides, the CDR3 is TGTGCCAGCAGCGGTGGTAGCGGGGGGTTCTCCTACAATGAGCAGTTCTTC. This gives the protein CASSGGSGGFSYNEQFF.

This chain links TRBV9 with TRBJ1-2, with D uncertain. V shed 3 bases and J shed 4 bases, with 10 bases lying between them. Germline V lookup: CDR1 SGDLS, CDR2 YYNGEE. The CDR3 spans 13 residues. CDR3: CASSENQIYGYTF. The CDR3 DNA follows: TGTGCCAGCAGCGAAAATCAGATCTATGGCTACACCTTC. Filled out from reference TRBV9 and TRBJ1-2, the complete variable domain reads DSGVTQTPKHLITATGQRVTLRCSPRSGDLSVYWYQQSLDQGLQFLIQYYNGEERAKGNILERFSAQQFPDLHSELNLSSLELGDSALYFCASSENQIYGYTFGSGTRLTVV.

Many counts were recorded for this clonotype. V and J are TRBV12-3 or TRBV12-4 and TRBJ2-3; D assignment may be TRBD1 or TRBD2 (5 bases each). V was trimmed by 1 base and J by 2 bases, leaving 13 bases between them. The CDR3 contains 16 residues. CDR3 nucleotides: TGTGCCAGCAGTTTAGATACGGGGCGCTTCACAGATACGCAGTATTTT. It encodes CASSLDTGRFTDTQYF.

For this clonotype: A much larger clone differs from this one at a single base, so this may be a read error. The rearrangement joins TRBV7-2 to TRBJ1-4, with 8 bases aligning to TRBD1. The germline V gene has CDR1 SGHTA and CDR2 FQGNSA. The CDR3 runs to 16 residues. The CDR3 is CAGSFDRGSSNEKLFF. CDR3 in DNA: TGTGCCGGCAGCTTCGACAGGGGCTCATCTAATGAAAAACTGTTTTTT.

This clonotype came up many times. The V and J genes are TRBV12-5 and TRBJ1-3, with TRBD1 identical over 7 bases. From germline, CDR1 is LGHNT and CDR2 FRNRAP. V trimming: 3 bases; J trimming: 0 bases; junction bases outside the gene matches: 8. The CDR3 is made up of 17 amino acids. The CDR3, as DNA: TGTGCTAGTGGTTTCCCGGTGGGGACAGTCTCTGGAAACACCATATATTTT. This codes for CASGFPVGTVSGNTIYF. The full variable domain, with the rest looked up from reference TRBV12-5 and TRBJ1-3, is DARVTQTPRHKVTEMGQEVTMRCQPILGHNTVFWYRQTMMQGLELLAYFRNRAPLDDSGMPKDRFSAEMPDATLATLKIQPSEPRDSAVYFCASGFPVGTVSGNTIYFGEGSWLTVV.

This clonotype was counted ten times or more. The chain has TRBV15 and TRBJ1-5, with D tentatively TRBD1 (5 bases). Looked up from germline, CDR1 is LNHNV and CDR2 is YYDKDF (reference sequence). The CDR3 sequence is 14 residues long. The germline V and J ends were trimmed by 1 base and 3 bases, with 7 bases remaining between them. The DNA of the CDR3 is TGTGCCACCAGCAGAGGAGGGGACAATCAGCCCCAGCATTTT. This gives the protein CATSRGGDNQPQHF.

The V and J genes are TRBV20-1 and TRBJ2-7, with 12 bases fitting TRBD2. The CDR3 loop spans 14 amino acids. Germline CDR1 and CDR2: DFQATT and SNEGSKA (reference sequence). The J segment lost 4 bases and the V segment lost 5 bases, leaving 6 bases of the junction unmatched. The CDR3 reads CSAAQLAGGYEQYF. The CDR3 DNA sequence: TGCAGTGCTGCCCAACTAGCGGGGGGTTACGAGCAGTACTTC.

The sample holds many counts of this clonotype. V gene TRBV6-1 combines with J gene TRBJ1-1; no definite D call. The CDR3 extends over 13 amino acids. V was cut by 8 bases and J by 4 bases, with 14 bases left in between. Germline CDR1 is MNHNS and CDR2 is SASEGT. CDR3 residues: CASGRVTGTEAFF. The CDR3 nucleotides are TGTGCCAGCGGGAGGGTCACGGGCACTGAAGCTTTCTTT.

This clonotype has only a few counts. This may stem from a read error, because a much larger clone lies one nucleotide away. The V call is TRBV6-2 or TRBV6-3, the J call TRBJ1-1; unclear D gene. CDR1 MNHEY and CDR2 SVGEGT come from the germline V gene. This CDR3 comprises 15 residues. The ends were cut back, 5 bases at V and 4 bases at J, with 17 bases in the middle. CDR3 amino acids: CASSILPEAGTEAFF. The CDR3, as DNA: TGTGCCAGCAGTATCCTCCCCGAGGCCGGCACTGAAGCTTTCTTT.

Concerning this clonotype: A much larger clone lies one base from this, so it may be a read error. The rearrangement links TRBV29-1 to TRBJ1-1; possibly TRBD1 for D (6 bases). Per the germline V gene, CDR1 is SQVTM and CDR2 is ANQGSEA. The CDR3 has 15 residues. This chain's CDR3 is CSARTVLGLNTGAFF. DNA for the CDR3: TGCAGCGCCCGGACAGTCCTGGGGCTGAACACTGGAGCTTTCTTT.

This chain uses TRBV11-3 with TRBJ1-1; the D gene is possibly TRBD1 (5 bases). Germline CDR1 reads SGHNT; CDR2 reads YENEEA. The CDR3 has 14 amino acids. V lost 0 bases and J lost 4, with 9 bases in between. The CDR3 DNA follows: TGTGCCAGCAGCTTAGATGGCCAGGGCACTGAAGCTTTCTTT. This codes for CASSLDGQGTEAFF.

Many counts were recorded for this clonotype. CDR3 sequence: CSAIARGTVFNEKLFF. CDR3 sequence (DNA): TGCAGTGCTATCGCTAGGGGGACAGTCTTTAATGAAAAACTGTTTTTT. This rearrangement joins TRBV20-1 to TRBJ1-4; 7 nucleotides line up with TRBD1. V was clipped by 4 bases and J by 4 bases; unmatched bases: 12. CDR1 is DFQATT, CDR2 SNEGSKA, per germline (reference sequence). The length of the CDR3 is 16 residues.

Comment on this clonotype: Being one base from a much bigger clone, this may be a read error. Because the CDR3 is missing its conserved closing phenylalanine or tryptophan, this is likely a read error. The chain carries TRBV14 and TRBJ2-7; D unresolved. The CDR3 totals 14 residues. CDR1 and CDR2 (germline): SGHDN, FVKESK. Trimming removed 0 bases at V and 2 bases at J, with 8 bases between. The DNA of the CDR3 is TGTGCCAGCAGCCAAGATGACGGTCCCTACGAGCAGTACTCC. As protein: CASSQDDGPYEQYS.

In its sample, this clonotype was seen many times. The chain combines TRBV3-1 with TRBJ1-5, with D tentatively TRBD1 (5 bases). V lost 0 bases to trimming and J lost 0 bases, with 15 bases between them. Germline assignment: CDR1 LGHDT and CDR2 YNNKEL (reference sequence). The CDR3 runs to 18 residues. The CDR3 bases are TGTGCCAGCAGCCAAGATCCCTTTTGGGGGAATAGCAATCAGCCCCAGCATTTT. It encodes CASSQDPFWGNSNQPQHF.

CDR3 in DNA: TGTGCCAGCAGCCCGACCCGGGGGGTCACCGGGGAGCTGTTTTTT. As protein: CASSPTRGVTGELFF. The chain combines TRBV7-9 with TRBJ2-2; 7 bases are a match to TRBD2. CDR3 size: 15 residues. Germline V gene sequence: CDR1 SEHNR, CDR2 FQNEAQ (reference sequence). Trimming cost V 5 bases and J 4 bases; bases outside gene matches: 7.

This clonotype was recorded at least ten times. This chain joins TRBV12-3 or TRBV12-4 and TRBJ2-3, with 10 bases identical to TRBD2. This CDR3 is 15 amino acids long. J gave up 3 bases and V 8 bases, and 8 bases lay outside the gene matches. The CDR3 DNA sequence: TGTGCCAGCCGATCTAGCGGGGGTGAAACAGATACGCAGTATTTT. Translation gives CASRSSGGETDTQYF.

In its sample, this clonotype was seen many times. CDR3 sequence (DNA): TGCAGTGCTAGAAGCGGGGGGGGCTACGAGCAGTACTTC. It specifies CSARSGGGYEQYF. The chain employs TRBV20-1 and TRBJ2-7; TRBD2 matches at 10 bases. J was trimmed by 3 bases and V by 2 bases; bases with no gene match: 1. The germline gives CDR1 DFQATT, CDR2 SNEGSKA (reference sequence). CDR3 length: 13 amino acids.

V and J are TRBV6-6 and TRBJ1-1; D uncertain. This CDR3 contains 11 residues. V lost 10 bases and J 1 base, leaving 7 bases between the germline ends. In germline, CDR1 is MNHNY, CDR2 SVGAGI (reference sequence). In DNA form, the CDR3 reads TGTGCCATCGCGTGGAACACTGAAGCTTTCTTT. This encodes CAIAWNTEAFF.

This clonotype was seen at least ten times. The chain couples TRBV7-2 to TRBJ2-3; tentative D call: TRBD1 (6 bases). V was clipped by 5 bases and J by 0 bases, with 12 bases between them. CDR3 length: 15 amino acids. Germline V gene sequence: CDR1 SGHTA, CDR2 FQGNSA. DNA of the CDR3: TGTGCCAGCAGCACCTGGACAGATAGCACAGATACGCAGTATTTT. Translation: CASSTWTDSTDTQYF.

This clonotype occurred many times. The chain combines TRBV9 with TRBJ2-5; 7 nucleotides align to TRBD1. J gave up 7 bases and V 0 bases, and 6 bases lay outside the gene matches. This CDR3 contains 14 residues. Germline values: CDR1 SGDLS, CDR2 YYNGEE. Here the CDR3 reads CASSVEGARGTQYF. In DNA, the CDR3 is TGTGCCAGCAGCGTAGAGGGGGCACGGGGGACCCAGTACTTC.

The table lists this clonotype with many counts. This chain links TRBV2 with TRBJ2-6, with 10 bases identical to TRBD1. The junction had 14 bases not matched to a gene; V was cut back by 6 bases and J by 0 bases. Per germline, CDR1 SNHLY and CDR2 FYNNEI. The CDR3 contains 20 residues. Written as DNA, the CDR3 is TGTGCCAGCAGAGGCAGACAGGGGGCGGCCATTTCCTCTGGGGCCAACGTCCTGACTTTC. As protein: CASRGRQGAAISSGANVLTF.

The V gene is TRBV25-1, the J gene TRBJ2-1, with D hard to call. Germline V CDR1 and CDR2: MGHDK, SYGVNS. Deletions cut 1 base from V and 3 bases from J, with 7 bases between. The CDR3 spans 14 residues. CDR3 region: CASSELALYNEQFF. Written as DNA, the CDR3 is TGTGCCAGCAGTGAATTGGCCCTCTACAATGAGCAGTTCTTC.

This clonotype occurred a few times. This chain connects TRBV29-1 to TRBJ1-2; no firm D call. Germline CDR1 reads SQVTM; CDR2 reads ANQGSEA. The CDR3 extends over 16 amino acids. V lost 0 bases and J 1 base, leaving 15 bases between the germline ends. The CDR3 DNA reads TGCAGCGTTGAAGAAGGGCCCACTTCACTTAACTATGGCTACACCTTC. Protein product: CSVEEGPTSLNYGYTF.

A note on this clonotype: A much larger clone differs by one base, so this may be a read error. The V call is TRBV6-5, the J call TRBJ2-3; 8 bases match TRBD2. Unmatched junction bases numbered 6, after V lost 5 bases and J lost 2 bases. The germline CDR1 and CDR2 sequences are MNHEY and SVGAGI. The CDR3 is 15 residues long. The CDR3 bases are TGTGCCAGCAGTGCCTTAGCGGGGTTCACAGATACGCAGTATTTT. It yields the protein CASSALAGFTDTQYF.